The T cell receptor beta chain described here comes from a study of Ad26.COV2.S vaccination and SARS-CoV-2 variants (TCRdb year 2021). Study-level background: Donors in the vaccine arm were drawn from COV1001, a multicentre, randomized, double-blind, placebo-controlled phase I-IIa trial testing Ad26.COV2.S in healthy adults. Trial participants were randomized into five groups of five: low-dose or high-dose Ad26.COV2.S given once or twice, or placebo on both occasions. A total of some 30 samples were included in the TCR-sequenced set, comprising roughly 19 Ad26.COV2.S vaccine recipients, 5 placebo recipients and 8 SARS-CoV-2 convalescent individuals. Blinding of investigators to trial group allocation was maintained during experiments and outcome assessment. Ad26.COV2.S was given intramuscularly at 5x10^10 or 1x10^11 viral particles, as a single shot or as two shots 56 days apart. The specificity and breadth of SARS-CoV-2-reactive T cell receptors after Ad26.COV2.S vaccination were assessed by TCRbeta repertoire sequencing.

This sample's treatment or condition label indicates: some 20 received Ad26.COV2.S at low or high dose, single or two shots; several received placebo; per-sample allocation not given. Repertoires of vaccine and placebo recipients were sequenced from samples taken on day 63 after the first injection. Cohort 1b enrolled roughly 25 adults aged 18-55 years at a single site in Boston, USA, between 29 July and 7 August 2020. Ad26.COV2.S was a replication-incompetent adenovirus type 26 vector that expressed a prefusion-stabilized SARS-CoV-2 spike protein derived from the original Wuhan strain. Results the study describes overall, beyond this receptor: Higher spike-specific TCR breadth was observed in Ad26.COV2.S recipients than in placebo recipients (P = 0.0014). Substantial breadth of spike-specific CD8+ and CD4+ T cell responses was reported after vaccination. According to the authors, total T cell responses may have been underestimated by the TCR breadth and depth analyses. Vaccine and placebo recipients had similar non-spike TCR breadth, a finding consistent with the vaccine containing only spike. The study was not powered to compare responses between vaccine doses or regimens.

The immunoSEQ Assay was used to sequence TCRbeta CDR3 regions. After extraction, genomic DNA underwent amplification by bias-controlled multiplex PCR, followed by high-throughput sequencing. Turning to the authors' computational methods: To quantify the absolute abundance of every unique TCRbeta CDR3 region, sequences were collapsed and filtered. T cell fraction was estimated by normalizing TCRbeta template counts to usable DNA, which was measured by amplifying reference genes present in all nucleated cells. Repertoire TCRs were annotated as SARS-CoV-2-specific by exact matching of V gene, CDR3 amino acid sequence and J gene to a known reactive TCR set. The reference SARS-CoV-2 TCR set was derived from MIRA and filtered for enrichment in COVID-19-positive ImmuneCODE repertoires, a step that removed public or cross-reactive TCRs. Using the MIRA antigens, annotated TCRs were further analysed by specific ORF or by position within an ORF. Breadth was defined as the number of annotated unique rearrangements divided by the total number of unique productive rearrangements, and depth was defined as the summed frequency of the annotated unique rearrangements. Two-sided Wilcoxon rank-sum tests were used to compare TCR breadth between groups. This is the immuneACCESS table as TCRdb keeps it, with only in-frame sequences that have V and J called. A part of the clones is gone; compared with another copy, unresolved V genes explain less than half, and the rest is unexplained. The V and J calls and clone size were taken over from that table, and D and trimming were inferred from the DNA. Present in this sample are 350,000 to 600,000 clones, about 89% of which were seen just once. Approximately 1.7% of the sample goes to the ten largest clones.

About this clone itself: The clone's antigen remains unknown. No base quality values were provided; no much bigger clone lies one nucleotide off.

V loses 5 bases at its end and J loses 5 bases; junction bases beyond the gene matches: 5. Looking up the germline V gene yields CDR1 KGHSH and CDR2 LQKENI. The CDR3 has 14 amino acids, counting the end cysteine and phenylalanine. CDR3 DNA is the only sequence kept; it has 42 bases, read in frame from the first base. This sample comprised peripheral blood, obtained in a trial of Ad26.COV2.S vaccine versus placebo. The clonotype comes from a person aged 18-60 years who received the Ad26.COV2.S COVID-19 vaccine or a placebo. This chain is built from TRBV18 and TRBJ1-1, and TRBD1 aligns with 10 junction nucleotides. CDR3 sequence: CASSMDRGRTEAFF. The nucleotide sequence is given as TGTGCCAGCTCAATGGACAGGGGGAGGACTGAAGCTTTCTTT.